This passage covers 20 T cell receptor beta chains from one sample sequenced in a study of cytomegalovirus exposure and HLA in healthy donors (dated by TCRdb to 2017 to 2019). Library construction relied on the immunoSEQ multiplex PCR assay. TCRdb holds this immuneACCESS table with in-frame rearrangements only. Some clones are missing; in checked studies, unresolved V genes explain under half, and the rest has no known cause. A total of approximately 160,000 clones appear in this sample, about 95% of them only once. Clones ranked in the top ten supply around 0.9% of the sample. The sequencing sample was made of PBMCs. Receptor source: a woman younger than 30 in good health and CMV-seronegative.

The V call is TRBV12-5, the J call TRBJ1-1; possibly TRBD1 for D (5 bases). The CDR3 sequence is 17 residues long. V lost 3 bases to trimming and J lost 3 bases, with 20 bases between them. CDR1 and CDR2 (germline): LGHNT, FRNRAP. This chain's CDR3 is CASGFWVSGGVDTEAFF. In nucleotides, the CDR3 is TGTGCTAGTGGTTTTTGGGTTTCGGGAGGGGTGGACACTGAAGCTTTCTTT.

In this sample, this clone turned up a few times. Here the CDR3 reads CASSESAPGFYGYTF. In nucleotides, the CDR3 is TGCGCCAGCAGTGAGTCAGCCCCAGGTTTCTATGGCTACACCTTC. The chain is built from TRBV10-2 and TRBJ1-2; D unclear. Germline V gives CDR1 WSHSY, CDR2 SAAADI. The CDR3 runs 15 residues. V was pared by 0 bases and J by 4 bases, with 12 bases between.

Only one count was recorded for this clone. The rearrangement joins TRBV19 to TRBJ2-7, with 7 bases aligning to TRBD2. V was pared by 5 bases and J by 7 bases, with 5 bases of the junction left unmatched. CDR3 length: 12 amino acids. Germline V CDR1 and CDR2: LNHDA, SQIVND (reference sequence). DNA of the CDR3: TGTGCCAGTAGTCGGCCGCGGGGGGAGCAGTACTTC. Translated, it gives CASSRPRGEQYF.

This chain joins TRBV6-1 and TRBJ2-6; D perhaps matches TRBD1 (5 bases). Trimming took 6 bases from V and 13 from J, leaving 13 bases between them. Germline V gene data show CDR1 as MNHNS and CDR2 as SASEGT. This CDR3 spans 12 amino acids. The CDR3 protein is CASSHPGLVLTF. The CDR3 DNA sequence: TGTGCCAGCAGCCACCCAGGGTTAGTCCTGACTTTC.

In DNA form, the CDR3 reads TGTGCCAGCAGCCCCCACACAGATACGCAGTATTTT. It translates to CASSPHTDTQYF. The chain uses TRBV9 and TRBJ2-3, with D unclear. With 4 bases removed from V and 2 bases from J, the gap between germline ends came to 5 bases. There are 12 residues in the CDR3. Germline V gene sequence: CDR1 SGDLS, CDR2 YYNGEE.

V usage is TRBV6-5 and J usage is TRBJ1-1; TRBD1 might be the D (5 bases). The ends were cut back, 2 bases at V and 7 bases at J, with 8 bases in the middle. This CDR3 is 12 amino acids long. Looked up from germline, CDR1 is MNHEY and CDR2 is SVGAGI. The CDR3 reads CASSYGGGEAFF. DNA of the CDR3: TGTGCCAGCAGTTACGGGGGGGGTGAAGCTTTCTTT.

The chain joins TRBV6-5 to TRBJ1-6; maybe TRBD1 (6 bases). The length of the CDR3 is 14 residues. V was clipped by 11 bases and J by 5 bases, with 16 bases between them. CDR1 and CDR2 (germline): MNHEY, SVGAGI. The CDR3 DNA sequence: TGTGCCTGCCGGGGGGCCACTAATAATTCACCCCTCCACTTT. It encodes CACRGATNNSPLHF.

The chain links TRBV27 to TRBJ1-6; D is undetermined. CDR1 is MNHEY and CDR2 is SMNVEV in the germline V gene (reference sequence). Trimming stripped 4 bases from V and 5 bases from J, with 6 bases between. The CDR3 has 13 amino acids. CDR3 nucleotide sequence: TGTGCCAGCAGTTCCCTAAATAATTCACCCCTCCACTTT. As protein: CASSSLNNSPLHF.

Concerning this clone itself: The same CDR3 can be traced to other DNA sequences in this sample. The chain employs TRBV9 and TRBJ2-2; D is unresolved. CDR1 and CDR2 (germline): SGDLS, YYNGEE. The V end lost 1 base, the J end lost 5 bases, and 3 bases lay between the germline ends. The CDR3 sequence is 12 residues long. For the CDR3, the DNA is TGTGCCAGCAGCGTATCAACCGGGGAGCTGTTTTTT. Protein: CASSVSTGELFF.

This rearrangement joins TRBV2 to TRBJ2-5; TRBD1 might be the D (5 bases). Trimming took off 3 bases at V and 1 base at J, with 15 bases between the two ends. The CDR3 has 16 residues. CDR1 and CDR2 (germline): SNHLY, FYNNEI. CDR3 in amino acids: CASSEWRPQGQETQYF. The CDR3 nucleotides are TGTGCCAGCAGTGAGTGGCGACCGCAGGGCCAAGAGACCCAGTACTTC.

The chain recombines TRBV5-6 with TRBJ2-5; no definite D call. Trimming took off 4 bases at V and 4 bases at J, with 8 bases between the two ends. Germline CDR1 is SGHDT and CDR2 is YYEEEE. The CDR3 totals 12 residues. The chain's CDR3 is CASSPRRETQYF. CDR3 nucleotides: TGTGCCAGCAGCCCCCGTAGAGAGACCCAGTACTTC. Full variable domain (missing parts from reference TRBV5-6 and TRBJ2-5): DAGVTQSPTHLIKTRGQQVTLRCSPKSGHDTVSWYQQALGQGPQFIFQYYEEEERQRGNFPDRFSGHQFPNYSSELNVNALLLGDSALYLCASSPRRETQYFGPGTRLLVL.

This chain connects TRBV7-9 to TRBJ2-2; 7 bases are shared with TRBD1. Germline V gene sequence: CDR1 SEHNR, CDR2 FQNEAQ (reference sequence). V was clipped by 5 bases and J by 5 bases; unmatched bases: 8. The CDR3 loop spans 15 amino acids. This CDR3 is CASSGDRALTGELFF. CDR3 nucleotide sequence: TGTGCCAGCAGCGGCGACAGGGCGCTGACCGGGGAGCTGTTTTTT.

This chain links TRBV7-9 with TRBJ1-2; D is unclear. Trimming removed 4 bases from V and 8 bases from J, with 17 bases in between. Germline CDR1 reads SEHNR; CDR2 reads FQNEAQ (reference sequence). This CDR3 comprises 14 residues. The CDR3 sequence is CASSSFPGGQGYTF. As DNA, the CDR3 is TGTGCCAGCAGCTCTTTCCCAGGAGGGCAAGGCTACACCTTC.

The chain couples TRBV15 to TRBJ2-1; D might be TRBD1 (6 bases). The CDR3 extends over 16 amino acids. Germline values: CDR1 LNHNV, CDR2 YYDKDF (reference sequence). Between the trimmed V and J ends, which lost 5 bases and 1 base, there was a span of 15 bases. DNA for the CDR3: TGTGCCACCAGCGGTAACAGGGCAGAGTCCTACAATGAGCAGTTCTTC. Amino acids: CATSGNRAESYNEQFF.

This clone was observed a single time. Here the CDR3 reads CAIHRGNTGELFF. In DNA form, the CDR3 reads TGTGCCATCCACAGGGGGAACACCGGGGAGCTGTTTTTT. The chain links TRBV6-4 to TRBJ2-2; 7 bases agree with TRBD1. Germline lookup yields CDR1 MRHNA and CDR2 SNTAGT. The CDR3 runs 13 residues. Trimming at V came to 10 bases and at J to 1 base, leaving 3 bases not matched to a gene.

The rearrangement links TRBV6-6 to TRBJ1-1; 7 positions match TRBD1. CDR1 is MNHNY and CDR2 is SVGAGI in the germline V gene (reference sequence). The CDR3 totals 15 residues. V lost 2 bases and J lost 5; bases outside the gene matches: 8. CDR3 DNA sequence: TGTGCCAGCAGTTACCCTCGGACAGGAGGAACTGAAGCTTTCTTT. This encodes CASSYPRTGGTEAFF.

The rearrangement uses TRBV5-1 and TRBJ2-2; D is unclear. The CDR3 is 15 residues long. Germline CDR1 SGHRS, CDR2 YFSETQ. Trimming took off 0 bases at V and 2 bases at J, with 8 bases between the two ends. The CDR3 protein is CASSLGAGNTGELFF. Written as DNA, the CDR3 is TGCGCCAGCAGCTTGGGGGCAGGAAACACCGGGGAGCTGTTTTTT.

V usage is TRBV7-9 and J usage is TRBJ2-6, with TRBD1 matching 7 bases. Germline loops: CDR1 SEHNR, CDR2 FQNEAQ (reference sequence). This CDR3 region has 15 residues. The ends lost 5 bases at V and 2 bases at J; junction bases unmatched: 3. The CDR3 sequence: CASSVTGAGANVLTF. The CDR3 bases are TGTGCCAGCAGCGTAACAGGGGCTGGGGCCAACGTCCTGACTTTC.

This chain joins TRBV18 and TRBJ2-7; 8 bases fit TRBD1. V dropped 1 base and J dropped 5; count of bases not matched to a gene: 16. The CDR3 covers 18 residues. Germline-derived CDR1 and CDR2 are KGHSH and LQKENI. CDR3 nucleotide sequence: TGTGCCAGCTCACCACTCATCCTAGGACAGGGTGGTACGAACGAGCAGTACTTC. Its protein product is CASSPLILGQGGTNEQYF.

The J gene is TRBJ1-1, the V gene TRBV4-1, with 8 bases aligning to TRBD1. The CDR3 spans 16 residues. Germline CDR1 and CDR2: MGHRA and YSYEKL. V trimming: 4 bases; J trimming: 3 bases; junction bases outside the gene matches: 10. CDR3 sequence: CASSRAVRQGYTEAFF. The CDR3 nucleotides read TGCGCCAGCAGCCGCGCGGTCCGACAGGGGTACACTGAAGCTTTCTTT.